The sequence of this TCR beta chain was determined in a study of CD8 T cells in Susac syndrome. The germline CDR1 and CDR2 sequences are DFQATT and SNEGSKA (reference sequence). The CDR3 has 16 residues. Trimming left V 6 bases short and J 0 bases short, with 18 bases between. TCR beta sequencing was performed on blood CD8+ and CD4+ T cells. RNA was extracted with the RNeasy kit, and a quantity of roughly 0.45 to 1 ug was reverse transcribed using random hexamers. Amplification of TCR beta CDR3 across 54 Vbeta and 13 Jbeta was performed with immunoSEQ multiplex PCR. From the immunoSEQ multiplex PCR reads, TCRdb called clonotypes with MiXCR, one entry per CDR3 protein. Here the sample spans around 300,000 distinct CDR3 sequences, roughly 94% being singletons.

The V call is TRBV20-1, the J call TRBJ2-1; D unresolved. The sample was CD4+ T cells from PBMCs. The TCR was taken from a human donor with multiple sclerosis. The DNA for the CDR3 is TGCAGTGCCCCCTTGGTAGAGGCGATCTCCTACAATGAGCAGTTCTTC. Protein: CSAPLVEAISYNEQFF.